This T cell receptor (beta chain) originates from a study of T cells after yellow fever vaccination. Study information: The authors prepared low-cell-number fractions using SMART-Seq v4 Ultra Low Input.

The V end was cut by 3 bases, the J end by 3 bases, with 10 bases between. This CDR3 contains 14 residues. Germline values: CDR1 SGHTA, CDR2 FQGNSA. Study-level points and caveats: Clonotypes shared by both compartments, CD4 and CD8, made up a small share. Post-booster samples contained most primary-vaccination clones (more than 95% CD4, around 90% CD8).

Each CDR3 protein gets one entry after TCRdb re-called the 5' RACE reads with MiXCR. In the table there are around 360,000 distinct CDR3 sequences, 9.5% to 13% of which are singletons. This clonotype was picked up many times. The target antigen is unknown. This specimen was PBMCs, taken on the day of the first yellow fever vaccination. This receptor was obtained from a man aged 18 to 29 who received the YFV17D yellow fever vaccine. The gene calls are TRBV7-2 and TRBJ2-3, with no clear D. Here the CDR3 reads CASSLERHTDTQYF. The CDR3 DNA reads as TGTGCCAGCAGCTTGGAGCGTCATACAGATACGCAGTATTTT.